This TCR beta chain was obtained from a study of cytomegalovirus exposure and HLA in healthy donors. On the study more broadly: As released early, the data held 65 million to 90 million unique TCRs from HLA-typed donors.

Concerning this clone itself: What it recognizes is unknown.

The CDR3 covers 15 residues. Between the trimmed V and J ends, which lost 3 bases and 2 bases, there was a span of 14 bases. Germline V gene lookup returns CDR1 GTSNPN and CDR2 SVGIG (reference sequence). The PCR employed 60 Vbeta primers together with 13 Jbeta primers. Only in-frame clones appear in the TCRdb table, and some are missing; sequencing was by immunoSEQ multiplex PCR. This table has 150,000 or so clones, around 77% appearing once. Study conclusions and caveats: Presence/absence analyses treated sequencing depth as roughly uniform across donors. Researchers reported in a later analysis that a missense DCLRE1C variant was tied to TCR beta V- and J-gene trimming. The records held CMV serostatus as the only immune exposure information.

Sequencing was done on a sample of PBMCs. The receptor was derived from a woman aged 40 to 50 in good health and CMV-seronegative. This sequence joins TRBV30 and TRBJ2-1, with TRBD1 as a possible D gene (6 bases). For the CDR3, the DNA is TGTGCCTGGAGAATGAGGGGGTTCACCTACAATGAGCAGTTCTTC. Translated, it gives CAWRMRGFTYNEQFF.